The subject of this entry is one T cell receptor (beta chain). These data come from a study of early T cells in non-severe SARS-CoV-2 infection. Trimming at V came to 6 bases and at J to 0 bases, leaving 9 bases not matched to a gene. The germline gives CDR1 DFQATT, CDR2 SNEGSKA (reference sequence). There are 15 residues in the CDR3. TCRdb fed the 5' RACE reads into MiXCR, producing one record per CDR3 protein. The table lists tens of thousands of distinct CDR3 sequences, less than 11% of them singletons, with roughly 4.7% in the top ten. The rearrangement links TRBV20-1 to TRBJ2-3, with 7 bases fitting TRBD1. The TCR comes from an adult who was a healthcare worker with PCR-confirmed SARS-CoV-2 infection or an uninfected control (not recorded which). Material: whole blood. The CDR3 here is CSAPEGAASTDTQYF. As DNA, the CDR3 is TGCAGTGCCCCCGAGGGGGCAGCAAGCACAGATACGCAGTATTTT.